The text below deals with one T cell receptor (beta chain). The CDR3 sequence is 16 residues long. Per the germline V gene, CDR1 is SQVTM and CDR2 is ANQGSEA. Trimming left V 3 bases short and J 3 bases short, with 18 bases between. The entry originates in a study of blood T cells in healthy people across ages. Investigators took roughly 10 milliliters of peripheral blood from every donor. Together with a sample-barcoded 5' primer, a J-beta primer mix was included in a second PCR lasting about 7 to 11 cycles. The template-switch adaptor, which had 12 random nucleotides, put a tag on each cDNA molecule. TCRdb called the 5' RACE reads again in MiXCR, with one record for every CDR3 protein. The sample lists about 780,000 distinct CDR3 sequences, around 68% seen once, with 28% in the top ten.

Sequencing was carried out using blood. The genes are TRBV29-1 and TRBJ2-1; no firm D call. The sequence was collected from a man aged 25-45 years in good health. CDR3 region: CSVEPQSASFYNEQFF. The DNA of the CDR3 is TGCAGCGTTGAGCCCCAGTCGGCTAGTTTCTACAATGAGCAGTTCTTC.